Given below is one TCR beta chain in context. The antigen it recognizes is unknown. No base quality information exists; no much larger clone differs at one position. This sample was included in a study of blood T cells in healthy people across ages (dated by TCRdb to between 2014 and 2017). Study-level background: Template switching captured roughly one uniquely barcoded TCR beta cDNA molecule per two T cells in model experiments. Using deep sequencing normalized with unique cDNA molecular identifiers, the study measured how TCR beta repertoire diversity changes with age. The donors were divided into four age groups: young (average around 17 years), middle-aged (roughly 40), aged (about 60) and long-lived (nearly 85). Donors of different ages were randomly distributed across sequencing lanes to avoid experimental bias. The study analyzed two additional independent replicas of 1 million unique cDNA reads from the same blood draw for two donors, one aged 18 to 29 and one aged 80 or older. Overall study outcomes, separate from this receptor: The percentage of naive T cells measured by flow cytometry correlated strongly with observed TCR beta diversity. Compared with the aged group, the long-lived group had more naive CD4+ T cells, fewer expanded clones and increased TCR diversity, a pattern suggesting age selection. Bulk unsorted PBMC profiling prevented conclusive comparison of naive and antigen-experienced compartments. Because the CMV infection status of the donors was unknown, age-related changes in expanded clonotypes may potentially have been confounded. Estimates of total diversity based on one million sequenced T cells were considered lower bounds and underestimates. As age increased, observed TCR beta diversity per million T cells dropped in a roughly linear way, and a significant reduction was already evident by age 40.

V is clipped by 9 bases and J by 6 bases, and the sequence between their germline boundaries is 19 bases long. CDR1 MNHEY and CDR2 SMNVEV were looked up in the germline V gene (reference sequence). Spanning cysteine to phenylalanine, the CDR3 consists of 14 amino acids. Just CDR3 DNA is preserved here, 42 bases in frame from base 1. The library was obtained by 5' RACE. The run used an Illumina HiSeq 2500. The second PCR ran for about 6 to 12 cycles and used a J-beta primer mix along with a sample-barcoded 5' primer. A unique molecular identifier was introduced onto each TCR beta cDNA molecule by a template-switch 5' adaptor carrying 12 random nucleotides. At least 3 million CDR3-containing paired-end reads were obtained from each sample. First-strand cDNA synthesis was performed from all RNA using the Mint cDNA synthesis kit, with priming by a TRBC-specific oligonucleotide. Following uracil-DNA glycosylase treatment, all cDNA underwent a first 18-cycle PCR with the universal primers M1SS and BC2_uni_R. Per the source publication's procedure: Each sample was normalized by randomly selecting 1 million high-quality reads, each carrying a distinct molecular identifier. Instead of being binned into consensus sequences, reads with shared molecular identifiers were discarded. MiTCR, with a Q25 quality threshold and the strictest error-elimination algorithm, was used for CDR3 identification, clonotype clustering and error correction. A nonparametric unseen species model with Euler transformation was used to estimate lower-bound total TCR beta diversity. TCRdb reprocessing: public reads trimmed at Q25 with fastp, clones called with MiXCR, in-frame beta chains kept. Each CDR3 protein gets just one entry, which takes the most common genes and DNA from the rows behind it. V and J calls and clone size were set by TCRdb, not the authors. The sample data list about 1.6 million distinct CDR3 sequences, and approximately 32% of these were observed just once. 11% of the sample is in the top ten clones.

The donors were roughly 38 Caucasian individuals from Russia, aged roughly 6 to 100 years, who were systemically healthy. Around 10 milliliters of peripheral blood were collected from each donor into EDTA-treated Vacutainer tubes. Ficoll-Paque density-gradient centrifugation was used to isolate PBMCs, with at least 6.5 million per sample. Trizol reagent was used to extract total RNA from PBMCs, with at least 5 micrograms per sample. The percentages of naive CD45RAhigh/CD27high T cells were determined by flow cytometry on a PBMC aliquot from every donor. The sample comprised blood. This clonotype was obtained from a woman in her twenties or thirties in good health. The chain links TRBV27 with TRBJ2-3; tentative D gene TRBD1, with 6 bases matching. The CDR3 region reads CASGTSGAIDTQYF. The DNA reads TGTGCCAGTGGGACATCCGGCGCGATTGATACGCAGTATTTT.